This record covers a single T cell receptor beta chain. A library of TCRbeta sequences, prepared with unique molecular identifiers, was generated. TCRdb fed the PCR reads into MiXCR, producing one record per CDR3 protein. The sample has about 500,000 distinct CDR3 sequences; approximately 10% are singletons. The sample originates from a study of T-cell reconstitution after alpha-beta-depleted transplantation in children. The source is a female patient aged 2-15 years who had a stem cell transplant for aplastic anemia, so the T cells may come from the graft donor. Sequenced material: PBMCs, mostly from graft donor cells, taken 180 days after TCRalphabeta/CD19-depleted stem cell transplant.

The DNA for the CDR3 is TGTGCCAGCTCAGGGACTAGCGACGAGCAGTACTTC. This codes for CASSGTSDEQYF. The chain recombines TRBV18 with TRBJ2-7; TRBD2 aligns across 10 bases. Germline-derived CDR1 and CDR2 are KGHSH and LQKENI. CDR3 length: 12 residues. J gave up 5 bases and V 5 bases, and 0 bases lay outside the gene matches.